This TCR beta chain emerged from a study of blood T cell repertoires in COVID-19. The wider study: Material from acute and convalescent COVID-19 was sourced from the United States, Italy and Spain. Sources were T cells, B-cell-depleted T cells, or PBMCs; the material itself was cDNA or gDNA.

From germline, CDR1 is SNHLY and CDR2 FYNNEI. The CDR3 has 15 residues. Losses at the gene ends were 4 bases for V and 1 base for J; bases not matched to a gene: 1. In the authors' methods: Reference gene primer amplification gave nucleated cell count estimates. Data came from immunoSEQ multiplex PCR; TCRdb stores just in-frame clones and leaves some out. The DNA gave D and trimming, while V, J and clone size come from that table. The sample holds 230,000 or so clones; 80% to 85% are singletons and the top ten take 4% to 5.5%. This sequence originates from a man aged 50 or older with active or convalescent COVID-19. The chain carries TRBV2 and TRBJ1-6; 7 bases map to TRBD1. Sequenced: peripheral blood. The CDR3 DNA is TGTGCCAGCAGTGGGGACAGTTCCTATAATTCACCCCTCCACTTT. Translation: CASSGDSSYNSPLHF.